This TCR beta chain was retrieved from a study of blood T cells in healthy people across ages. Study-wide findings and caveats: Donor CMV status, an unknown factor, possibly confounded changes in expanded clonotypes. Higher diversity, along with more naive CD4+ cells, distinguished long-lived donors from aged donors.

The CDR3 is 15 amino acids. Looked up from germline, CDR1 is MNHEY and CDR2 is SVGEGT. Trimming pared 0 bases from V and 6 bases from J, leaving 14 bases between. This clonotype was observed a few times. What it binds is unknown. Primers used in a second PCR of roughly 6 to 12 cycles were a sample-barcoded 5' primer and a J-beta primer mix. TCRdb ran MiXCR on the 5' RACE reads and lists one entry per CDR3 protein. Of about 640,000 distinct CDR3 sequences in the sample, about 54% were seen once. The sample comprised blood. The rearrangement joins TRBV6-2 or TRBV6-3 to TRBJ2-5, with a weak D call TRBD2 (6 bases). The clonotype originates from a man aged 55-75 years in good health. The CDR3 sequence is CASSYSSLALKTQYF. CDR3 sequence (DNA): TGTGCCAGCAGTTACTCGTCCCTAGCGTTAAAGACCCAGTACTTC.